This T cell receptor (beta chain) is drawn from a study of CD8+ T cells in alopecia areata. Punch biopsies of lesional scalp, plus peripheral blood, were taken from alopecia areata patients. Sorting of CD4+ and CD8+ T cells was performed on PBMCs. Turning to this clone: Its cognate antigen is unknown.

The CDR3 contains 15 residues. CDR1 is MGHRA and CDR2 is YSYEKL in the germline V gene. The V gene end was trimmed by 2 bases and the J gene end by 3 bases; junction bases not matched to a gene: 6. Broader study findings: Shared TCR sequences were less clear between patients than in mice, possibly partly from HLA diversity. Compared with normal scalp, lesional scalp had higher clonality and more expanded CD8+ clones.

Sequencing relied on a cDNA template that was reverse transcribed from extracted RNA. Sequenced by immunoSEQ multiplex PCR; TCRdb stores in-frame clones only, minus some. The repertoire consists of about 100,000 clones, with 55% to 70% occurring once and the leading ten covering roughly 25%. The receptor was isolated from a human donor with alopecia areata. Input material: NKG2D-low CD8+ T cells sorted from blood. The chain recombines TRBV4-1 with TRBJ2-7, with TRBD1 matching 8 bases. Written as DNA, the CDR3 is TGCGCCAGCAGCCAATTAAAGGACAGGGTCTACGAGCAGTACTTC. Protein sequence: CASSQLKDRVYEQYF.